This TCR beta chain was captured by sequencing in a study of blood T cells in healthy people across ages. Together with a sample-barcoded 5' primer, a J-beta primer mix was included in a second PCR lasting about 7 to 12 cycles. Using its own MiXCR run on the 5' RACE reads, TCRdb lists one record per CDR3 protein. Of hundreds of thousands of distinct CDR3 sequences listed, around 24% are singletons. The same sample was also used in a study of T cells of mothers and their children.

This clonotype was sampled from a boy aged 5-17 years in good health. The sequencing input was blood.

The CDR3 is CASKMTRGDREPYEQYF. The DNA for the CDR3 is TGTGCCAGCAAAATGACACGCGGGGACAGGGAGCCCTACGAGCAGTACTTC. The chain links TRBV6-2 or TRBV6-3 to TRBJ2-7; 9 bases fit TRBD1. With 7 bases clipped from V and 2 bases from J, the junction kept 15 bases outside the gene matches. CDR1 is MNHEY, CDR2 SVGEGT, per germline. CDR3 length equals 17 residues.